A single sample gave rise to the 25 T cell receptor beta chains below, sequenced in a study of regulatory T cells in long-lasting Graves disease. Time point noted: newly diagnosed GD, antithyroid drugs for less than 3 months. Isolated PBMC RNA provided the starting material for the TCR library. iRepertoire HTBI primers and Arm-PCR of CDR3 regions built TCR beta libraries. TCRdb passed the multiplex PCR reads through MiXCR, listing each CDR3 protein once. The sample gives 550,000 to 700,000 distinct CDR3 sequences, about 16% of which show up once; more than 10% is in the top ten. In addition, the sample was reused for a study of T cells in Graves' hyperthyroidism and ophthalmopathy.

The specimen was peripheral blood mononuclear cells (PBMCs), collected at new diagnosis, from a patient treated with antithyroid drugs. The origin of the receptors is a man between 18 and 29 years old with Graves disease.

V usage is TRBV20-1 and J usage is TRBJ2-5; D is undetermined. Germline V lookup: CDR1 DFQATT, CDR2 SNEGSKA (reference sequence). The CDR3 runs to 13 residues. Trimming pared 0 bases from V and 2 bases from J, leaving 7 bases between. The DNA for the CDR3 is TGCAGTGCTAGAGAGTCTAGACAAGAGACCCAGTACTTC. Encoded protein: CSARESRQETQYF.

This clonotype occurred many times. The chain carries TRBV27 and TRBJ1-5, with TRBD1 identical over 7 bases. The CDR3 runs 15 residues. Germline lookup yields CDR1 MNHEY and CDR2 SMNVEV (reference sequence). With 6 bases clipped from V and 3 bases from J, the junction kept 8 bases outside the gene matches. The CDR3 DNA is TGTGCCAGCAGGGGAATGACAGGGATCAATCAGCCCCAGCATTTT. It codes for CASRGMTGINQPQHF.

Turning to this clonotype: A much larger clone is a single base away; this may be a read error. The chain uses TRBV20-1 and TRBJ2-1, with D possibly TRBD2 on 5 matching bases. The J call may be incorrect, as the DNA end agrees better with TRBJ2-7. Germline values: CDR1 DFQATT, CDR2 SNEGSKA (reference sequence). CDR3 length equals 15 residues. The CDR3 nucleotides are TGTGTCACGCAAGCGGCCCTCCTATCCTACAATGAGCAGTACTTC. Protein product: CVTQAALLSYNEQYF.

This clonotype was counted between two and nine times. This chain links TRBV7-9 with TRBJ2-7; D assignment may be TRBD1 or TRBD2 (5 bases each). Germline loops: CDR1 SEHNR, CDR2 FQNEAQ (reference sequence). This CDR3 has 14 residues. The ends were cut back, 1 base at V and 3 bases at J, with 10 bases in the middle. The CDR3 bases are TGTGCCAGCAGCTTAGAAGGGACCAACTACGAGCAGTACTTC. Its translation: CASSLEGTNYEQYF. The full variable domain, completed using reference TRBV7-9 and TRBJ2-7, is DTGVSQNPRHKITKRGQNVTFRCDPISEHNRLYWYRQTLGQGPEFLTYFQNEAQLEKSRLLSDRFSAERPKGSFSTLEIQRTEQGDSAMYLCASSLEGTNYEQYFGPGTRLTVT.

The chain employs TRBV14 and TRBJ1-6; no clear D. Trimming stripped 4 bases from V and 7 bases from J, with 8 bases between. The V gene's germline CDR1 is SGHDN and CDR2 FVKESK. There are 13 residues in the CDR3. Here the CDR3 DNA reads TGTGCCAGCAGCCGGGCACGAAATTCACCCCTCCACTTT. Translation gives CASSRARNSPLHF.

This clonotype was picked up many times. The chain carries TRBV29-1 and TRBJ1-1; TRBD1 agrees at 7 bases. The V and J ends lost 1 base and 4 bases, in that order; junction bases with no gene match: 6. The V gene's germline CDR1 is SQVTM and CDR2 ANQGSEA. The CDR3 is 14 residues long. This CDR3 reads CSVEGTGAGTEAFF. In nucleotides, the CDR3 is TGCAGCGTTGAAGGTACAGGGGCAGGCACTGAAGCTTTCTTT. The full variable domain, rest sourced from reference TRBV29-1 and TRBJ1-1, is SAVISQKPSRDICQRGTSLTIQCQVDSQVTMMFWYRQQPGQSLTLIATANQGSEATYESGFVIDKFPISRPNLTFSTLTVSNMSPEDSSIYLCSVEGTGAGTEAFFGQGTRLTVV.

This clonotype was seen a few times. CDR3 sequence (DNA): TGTGCCAGCAGTGAAGTTGGGGAGCTGTTTTTT. Protein product: CASSEVGELFF. V gene TRBV6-1 combines with J gene TRBJ2-2; D gene ambiguous. This CDR3 comprises 11 residues. V lost 1 base and J 8 bases, leaving 2 bases between the germline ends. Germline loops: CDR1 MNHNS, CDR2 SASEGT.

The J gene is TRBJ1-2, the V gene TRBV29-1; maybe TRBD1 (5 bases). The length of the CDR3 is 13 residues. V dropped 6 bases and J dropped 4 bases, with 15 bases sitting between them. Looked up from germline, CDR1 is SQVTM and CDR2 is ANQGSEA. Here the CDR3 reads CSVGGPDSYGYTF. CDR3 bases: TGCAGCGTCGGGGGACCAGACAGCTATGGCTACACCTTC.

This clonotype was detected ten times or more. CDR3 DNA sequence: TGTGCCAGCAGTTCACCTCAAGCGGAGGATAGGAAGACCCAGTACTTC. Residues: CASSSPQAEDRKTQYF. This chain connects TRBV12-3 or TRBV12-4 to TRBJ2-5; D may be TRBD2 (5 bases). The CDR3 runs to 16 residues. V was cut by 4 bases and J by 6 bases, with 21 bases left in between.

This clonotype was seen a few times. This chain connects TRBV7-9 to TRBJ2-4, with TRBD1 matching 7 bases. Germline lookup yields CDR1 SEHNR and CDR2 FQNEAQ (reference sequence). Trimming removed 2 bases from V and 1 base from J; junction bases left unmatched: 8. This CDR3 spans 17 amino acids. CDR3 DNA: TGTGCCAGCAGCTTATTTAACAGGGGAGTGGCCAAAAACATTCAGTACTTC. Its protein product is CASSLFNRGVAKNIQYF. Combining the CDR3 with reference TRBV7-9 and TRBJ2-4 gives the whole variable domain DTGVSQNPRHKITKRGQNVTFRCDPISEHNRLYWYRQTLGQGPEFLTYFQNEAQLEKSRLLSDRFSAERPKGSFSTLEIQRTEQGDSAMYLCASSLFNRGVAKNIQYFGAGTRLSVL.

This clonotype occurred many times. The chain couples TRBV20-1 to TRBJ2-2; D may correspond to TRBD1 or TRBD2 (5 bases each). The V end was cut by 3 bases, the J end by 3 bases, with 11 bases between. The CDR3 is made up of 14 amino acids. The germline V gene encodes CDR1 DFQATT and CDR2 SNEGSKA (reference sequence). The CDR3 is CSASGTAYTGELFF. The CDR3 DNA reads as TGCAGTGCTAGCGGGACGGCCTACACCGGGGAGCTGTTTTTT.

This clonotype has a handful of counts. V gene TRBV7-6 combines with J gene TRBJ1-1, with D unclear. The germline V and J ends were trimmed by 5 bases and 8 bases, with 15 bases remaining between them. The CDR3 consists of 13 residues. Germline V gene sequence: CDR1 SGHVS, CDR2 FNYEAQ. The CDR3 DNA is TGTGCCAGCAGCGCGACGGAATCGAGGGAAGCTTTCTTT. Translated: CASSATESREAFF.

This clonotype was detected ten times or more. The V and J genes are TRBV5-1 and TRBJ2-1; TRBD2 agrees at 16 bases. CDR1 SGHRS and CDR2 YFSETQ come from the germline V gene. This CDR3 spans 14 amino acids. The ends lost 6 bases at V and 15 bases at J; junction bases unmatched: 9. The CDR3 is CASTQGTSGRARFF. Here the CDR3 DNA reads TGCGCCAGCACCCAAGGGACTAGCGGGAGGGCCAGGTTCTTC. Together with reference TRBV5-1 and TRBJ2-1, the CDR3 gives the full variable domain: KAGVTQTPRYLIKTRGQQVTLSCSPISGHRSVSWYQQTPGQGLQFLFEYFSETQRNKGNFPGRFSGRQFSNSRSEMNVSTLELGDSALYLCASTQGTSGRARFFGPGTRLTVL.

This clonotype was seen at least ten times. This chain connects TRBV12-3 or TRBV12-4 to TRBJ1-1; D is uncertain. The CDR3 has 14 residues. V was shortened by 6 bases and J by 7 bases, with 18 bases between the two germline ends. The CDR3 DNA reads TGTGCCAGCAGAAACCAACTTGACGGTGATGAAGCTTTCTTT. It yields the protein CASRNQLDGDEAFF.

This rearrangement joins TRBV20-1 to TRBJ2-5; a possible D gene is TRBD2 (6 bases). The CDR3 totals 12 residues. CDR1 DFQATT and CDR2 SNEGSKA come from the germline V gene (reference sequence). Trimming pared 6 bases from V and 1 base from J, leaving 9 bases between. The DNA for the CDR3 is TGCAGTGCGACTAGAGCCCAAGAGACCCAGTACTTC. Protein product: CSATRAQETQYF.

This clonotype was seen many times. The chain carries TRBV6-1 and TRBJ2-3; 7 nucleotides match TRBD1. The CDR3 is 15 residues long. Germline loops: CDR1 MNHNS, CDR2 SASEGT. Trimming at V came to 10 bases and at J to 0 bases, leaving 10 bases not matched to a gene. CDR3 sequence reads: CATWETGMSTDTQYF. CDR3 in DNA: TGTGCCACTTGGGAGACAGGGATGAGCACAGATACGCAGTATTTT.

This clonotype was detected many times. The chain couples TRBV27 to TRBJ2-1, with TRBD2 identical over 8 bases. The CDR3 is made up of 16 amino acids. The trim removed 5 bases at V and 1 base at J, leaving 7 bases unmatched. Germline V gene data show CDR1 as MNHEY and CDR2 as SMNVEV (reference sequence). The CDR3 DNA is TGTGCCAGCAGTCCGATAGCGGGATCTTCCTACAATGAGCAGTTCTTC. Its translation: CASSPIAGSSYNEQFF.

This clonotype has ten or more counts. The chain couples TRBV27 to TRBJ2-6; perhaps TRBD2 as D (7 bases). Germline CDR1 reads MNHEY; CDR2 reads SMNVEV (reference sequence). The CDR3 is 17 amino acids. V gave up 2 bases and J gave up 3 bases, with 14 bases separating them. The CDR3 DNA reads TGTGCCAGCAGTTTACGGTACGGGGGGCTTGGGGCCAACGTCCTGACTTTC. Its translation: CASSLRYGGLGANVLTF. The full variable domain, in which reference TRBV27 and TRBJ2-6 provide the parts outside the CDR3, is EAQVTQNPRYLITVTGKKLTVTCSQNMNHEYMSWYRQDPGLGLRQIYYSMNVEVTDKGDVPEGYKVSRKEKRNFPLILESPSPNQTSLYFCASSLRYGGLGANVLTFGAGSRLTVL.

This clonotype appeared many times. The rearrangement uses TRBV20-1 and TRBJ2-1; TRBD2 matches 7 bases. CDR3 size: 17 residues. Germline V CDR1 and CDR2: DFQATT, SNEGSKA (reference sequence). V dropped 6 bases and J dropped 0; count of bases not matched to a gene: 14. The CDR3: CSARPGLRGSSYNEQFF. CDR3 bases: TGCAGTGCCCGACCGGGGCTACGCGGGAGCTCCTACAATGAGCAGTTCTTC.

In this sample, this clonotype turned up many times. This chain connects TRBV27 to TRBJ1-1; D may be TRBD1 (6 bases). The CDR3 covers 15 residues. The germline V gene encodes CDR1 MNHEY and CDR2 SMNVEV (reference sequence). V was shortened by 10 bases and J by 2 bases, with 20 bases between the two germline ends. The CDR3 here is CATPDGGDNNTEAFF. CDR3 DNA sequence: TGTGCCACCCCTGACGGGGGGGACAATAACACTGAAGCTTTCTTT.

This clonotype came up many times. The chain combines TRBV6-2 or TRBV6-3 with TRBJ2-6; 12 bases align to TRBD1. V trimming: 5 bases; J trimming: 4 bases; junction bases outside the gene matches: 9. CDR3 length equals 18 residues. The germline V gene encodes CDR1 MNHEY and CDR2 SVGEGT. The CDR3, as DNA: TGTGCCAGCAGTGACCCGGGACAGGGGGCGCCCGGGGCCAACGTCCTGACTTTC. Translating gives CASSDPGQGAPGANVLTF.

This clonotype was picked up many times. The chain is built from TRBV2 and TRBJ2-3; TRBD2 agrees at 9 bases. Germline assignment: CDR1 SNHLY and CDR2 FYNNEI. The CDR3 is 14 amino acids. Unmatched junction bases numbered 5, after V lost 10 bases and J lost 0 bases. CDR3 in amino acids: CATLAGTSTDTQYF. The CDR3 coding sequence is TGTGCCACCCTAGCGGGGACTAGCACAGATACGCAGTATTTT.

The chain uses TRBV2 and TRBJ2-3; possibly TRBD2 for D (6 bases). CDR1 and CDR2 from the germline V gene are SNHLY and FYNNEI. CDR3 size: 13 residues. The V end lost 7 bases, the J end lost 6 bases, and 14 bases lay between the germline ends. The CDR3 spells CASKGGTVDTQYF. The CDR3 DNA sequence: TGTGCCAGCAAAGGTGGGACTGTGGATACGCAGTATTTT. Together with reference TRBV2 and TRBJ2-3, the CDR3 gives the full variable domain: EPEVTQTPSHQVTQMGQEVILRCVPISNHLYFYWYRQILGQKVEFLVSFYNNEISEKSEIFDDQFSVERPDGSNFTLKIRSTKLEDSAMYFCASKGGTVDTQYFGPGTRLTVL.

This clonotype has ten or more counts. The CDR3, as DNA: TGTGCCAGCAGGTGGACAGGGGGAAACACCGGGGAGCTGTTTTTT. Protein sequence: CASRWTGGNTGELFF. V and J are TRBV2 and TRBJ2-2; 10 positions match TRBD1. The CDR3 loop spans 15 amino acids. CDR1 is SNHLY, CDR2 FYNNEI, per germline. V was pared by 6 bases and J by 2 bases, with 3 bases of the junction left unmatched.

In DNA, the CDR3 is TGTGCCAGCAGCTCCCGGACTATTAAAGAGGGCTATACGCAGTATTTT. This sequence encodes CASSSRTIKEGYTQYF. The rearrangement uses TRBV7-9 and TRBJ2-3, with a tentative D call TRBD2 (6 bases). This CDR3 has 16 amino acids. The V gene's germline CDR1 is SEHNR and CDR2 FQNEAQ (reference sequence). V was trimmed by 4 bases and J by 7 bases, leaving 21 bases between them.